A selection of T cell receptor beta chains follows, all from one sample in a study of cytomegalovirus exposure and HLA in healthy donors. Assay used: immunoSEQ multiplex PCR; TCRdb lists only in-frame clones, some missing. The table gives roughly 90,000 clones; the top ten clones make up approximately 15% of it. The sequenced sample consisted of PBMCs. The receptors shown here come from a man aged 50 to 60 in good health and CMV-seropositive. Both conserved end residues are part of each CDR3. The D gene is left open where the match is weak.

v_gene	j_gene	d_gene	CDR3aa	CDR3nt
TRBV12-5	TRBJ2-2	TRBD2	CASGLRASGFTGELFF	TGTGCTAGTGGTTTGAGGGCTAGCGGGTTCACCGGGGAGCTGTTTTTT
TRBV7-8	TRBJ2-1	TRBD2	CASSQYSTSGNEQFF	TGTGCCAGCAGCCAATATTCGACTAGCGGTAATGAGCAGTTCTTC
TRBV9	TRBJ1-6	-	CASSPTGFSSPLHF	TGTGCCAGCAGCCCAACAGGGTTTAGTTCACCCCTCCACTTT
TRBV30	TRBJ1-5	TRBD1	CAWSVQGAQPQHF	TGTGCCTGGAGTGTACAGGGGGCTCAGCCCCAGCATTTT
TRBV19	TRBJ1-3	-	CASSSLGEAGGNTIYF	TGTGCCAGTAGTTCGCTGGGCGAAGCTGGTGGAAACACCATATATTTT
TRBV27	TRBJ1-2	TRBD1	CATQGGSRGYTF	TGTGCCACCCAGGGGGGCTCGCGTGGCTACACCTTC
TRBV29-1	TRBJ2-1	-	CSVEPHGGMGSRYNEQFF	TGCAGCGTTGAACCTCATGGGGGGATGGGGAGTCGGTACAATGAGCAGTTCTTC
TRBV25-1	TRBJ2-7	TRBD1	CASSEWDRGSYEQYF	TGTGCCAGCAGTGAATGGGACAGGGGGTCCTACGAGCAGTACTTC
TRBV4-2	TRBJ2-1	TRBD2	CASSPTSGSFNEQFF	TGTGCCAGCAGCCCTACTAGCGGGAGTTTCAATGAGCAGTTCTTC
TRBV7-2	TRBJ2-2	-	CASSLGGSFANTGELFF	TGTGCCAGCAGCTTAGGCGGTAGTTTTGCGAACACCGGGGAGCTGTTTTTT
TRBV4-3	TRBJ2-7	-	CASSQDRLVDEQYF	TGCGCCAGCAGCCAAGATCGCCTAGTGGACGAGCAGTACTTC
TRBV28	TRBJ1-1	-	CASTRGFAEAFF	TGTGCCAGCACCCGAGGATTTGCTGAAGCTTTCTTT
TRBV6-1	TRBJ1-4	-	CASSYRQGQGKLFF	TGTGCCAGCAGTTATCGTCAGGGGCAGGGAAAACTGTTTTTT
TRBV19	TRBJ2-2	-	CASSIWRSNAVRAGELFF	TGTGCCAGTAGTATATGGAGAAGTAACGCGGTGAGGGCCGGGGAGCTGTTTTTT
TRBV13	TRBJ2-1	TRBD2	CASSSGTSGFNEQFF	TGTGCCAGCAGTTCCGGGACTAGCGGGTTTAATGAGCAGTTCTTC
TRBV9	TRBJ2-1	-	CASSVPPNNEQFF	TGTGCCAGCAGCGTACCCCCCAACAATGAGCAGTTCTTC
TRBV9	TRBJ1-5	-	CASSVDGNQPQHF	TGTGCCAGCAGCGTAGACGGGAATCAGCCCCAGCATTTT
TRBV4-2	TRBJ2-1	TRBD2	CASSQSGLADYNEQFF	TGTGCCAGCAGCCAATCAGGACTAGCGGATTACAATGAGCAGTTCTTC
TRBV10-3	TRBJ2-1	-	CAIQDYNEQFF	TGTGCCATTCAGGACTACAATGAGCAGTTCTTC
TRBV6-6	TRBJ1-5	TRBD1	CATRQGQNQPQHF	TGTGCCACCCGACAGGGGCAGAATCAGCCCCAGCATTTT
TRBV6-4	TRBJ2-3	TRBD2	CASSDSWRERRVDTQYF	TGTGCCAGCAGTGACTCATGGCGGGAGAGGAGGGTGGATACGCAGTATTTT
TRBV11-2	TRBJ2-1	-	CASSFSPRGRVPLRQFF	TGTGCCAGCAGCTTTAGCCCTAGGGGGAGGGTTCCCCTCAGGCAGTTCTTC
TRBV7-3	TRBJ2-3	-	CASSPTSGTDTQYF	TGTGCCAGCAGTCCCACCAGCGGGACAGATACGCAGTATTTT
TRBV15	TRBJ1-2	-	CATSRAYGADANYGYTF	TGTGCCACCAGCAGAGCTTATGGAGCGGACGCAAACTATGGCTACACCTTC
TRBV5-1	TRBJ1-2	TRBD1	CASSLHKPGQGLGTF	TGCGCCAGCAGCCTACACAAACCGGGACAGGGCTTGGGCACCTTC
TRBV7-3	TRBJ2-7	TRBD1	CASSVGQGRHEQYF	TGTGCCAGCAGCGTTGGACAGGGCCGCCACGAGCAGTACTTC
TRBV28	TRBJ1-2	TRBD1	CASSLGQGTGGYTF	TGTGCCAGCAGCTTGGGACAGGGGACGGGTGGCTACACCTTC
TRBV7-2	TRBJ2-7	TRBD1	CASSVRLTGGVSYEQYF	TGTGCCAGCAGTGTCAGGTTGACAGGGGGTGTCTCCTACGAGCAGTACTTC
TRBV7-2	TRBJ2-4	TRBD2	CASSRTTSGQYF	TGTGCCAGCAGCCGAACCACTAGCGGTCAGTACTTC
TRBV28	TRBJ2-7	TRBD1	CASSLPGTGFYEQYF	TGTGCCAGCAGTTTGCCCGGGACAGGGTTCTACGAGCAGTACTTC
TRBV4-2	TRBJ2-5	TRBD2	CASSPRGGYQETQYF	TGTGCCAGCAGCCCCCGGGGGGGCTACCAAGAGACCCAGTACTTC
TRBV7-2	TRBJ1-5	-	CASSSQGGSNQPQHF	TGTGCCAGCAGCTCTCAAGGGGGAAGCAATCAGCCCCAGCATTTT
TRBV28	TRBJ1-3	-	CASIGDGNTIYF	TGTGCCAGCATCGGGGATGGAAACACCATATATTTT
TRBV15	TRBJ1-2	-	CATSRGGSDGYTF	TGTGCCACCAGCAGAGGCGGGTCGGATGGCTACACCTTC
TRBV20-1	TRBJ1-1	-	CSARFTVEAFF	TGCAGTGCTAGGTTCACAGTTGAAGCTTTCTTT
TRBV13	TRBJ2-2	TRBD2	CASSSPGLAGVNTGELFF	TGTGCCAGCAGCTCACCGGGACTAGCGGGAGTTAACACCGGGGAGCTGTTTTTT
TRBV28	TRBJ1-5	-	CASNSLSNQPQHF	TGTGCCAGCAATAGTCTAAGCAATCAGCCCCAGCATTTT
TRBV30	TRBJ2-1	-	CAWTPPRGSGYNEQFF	TGTGCCTGGACCCCCCCTCGGGGTAGCGGCTACAATGAGCAGTTCTTC
TRBV30	TRBJ1-3	-	CAWSVQGNTIYF	TGTGCCTGGAGTGTACAGGGAAACACCATATATTTT
TRBV4-3	TRBJ1-2	-	CASSQVDPWGAEGYTF	TGCGCCAGCAGCCAAGTAGACCCCTGGGGCGCGGAGGGCTACACCTTC